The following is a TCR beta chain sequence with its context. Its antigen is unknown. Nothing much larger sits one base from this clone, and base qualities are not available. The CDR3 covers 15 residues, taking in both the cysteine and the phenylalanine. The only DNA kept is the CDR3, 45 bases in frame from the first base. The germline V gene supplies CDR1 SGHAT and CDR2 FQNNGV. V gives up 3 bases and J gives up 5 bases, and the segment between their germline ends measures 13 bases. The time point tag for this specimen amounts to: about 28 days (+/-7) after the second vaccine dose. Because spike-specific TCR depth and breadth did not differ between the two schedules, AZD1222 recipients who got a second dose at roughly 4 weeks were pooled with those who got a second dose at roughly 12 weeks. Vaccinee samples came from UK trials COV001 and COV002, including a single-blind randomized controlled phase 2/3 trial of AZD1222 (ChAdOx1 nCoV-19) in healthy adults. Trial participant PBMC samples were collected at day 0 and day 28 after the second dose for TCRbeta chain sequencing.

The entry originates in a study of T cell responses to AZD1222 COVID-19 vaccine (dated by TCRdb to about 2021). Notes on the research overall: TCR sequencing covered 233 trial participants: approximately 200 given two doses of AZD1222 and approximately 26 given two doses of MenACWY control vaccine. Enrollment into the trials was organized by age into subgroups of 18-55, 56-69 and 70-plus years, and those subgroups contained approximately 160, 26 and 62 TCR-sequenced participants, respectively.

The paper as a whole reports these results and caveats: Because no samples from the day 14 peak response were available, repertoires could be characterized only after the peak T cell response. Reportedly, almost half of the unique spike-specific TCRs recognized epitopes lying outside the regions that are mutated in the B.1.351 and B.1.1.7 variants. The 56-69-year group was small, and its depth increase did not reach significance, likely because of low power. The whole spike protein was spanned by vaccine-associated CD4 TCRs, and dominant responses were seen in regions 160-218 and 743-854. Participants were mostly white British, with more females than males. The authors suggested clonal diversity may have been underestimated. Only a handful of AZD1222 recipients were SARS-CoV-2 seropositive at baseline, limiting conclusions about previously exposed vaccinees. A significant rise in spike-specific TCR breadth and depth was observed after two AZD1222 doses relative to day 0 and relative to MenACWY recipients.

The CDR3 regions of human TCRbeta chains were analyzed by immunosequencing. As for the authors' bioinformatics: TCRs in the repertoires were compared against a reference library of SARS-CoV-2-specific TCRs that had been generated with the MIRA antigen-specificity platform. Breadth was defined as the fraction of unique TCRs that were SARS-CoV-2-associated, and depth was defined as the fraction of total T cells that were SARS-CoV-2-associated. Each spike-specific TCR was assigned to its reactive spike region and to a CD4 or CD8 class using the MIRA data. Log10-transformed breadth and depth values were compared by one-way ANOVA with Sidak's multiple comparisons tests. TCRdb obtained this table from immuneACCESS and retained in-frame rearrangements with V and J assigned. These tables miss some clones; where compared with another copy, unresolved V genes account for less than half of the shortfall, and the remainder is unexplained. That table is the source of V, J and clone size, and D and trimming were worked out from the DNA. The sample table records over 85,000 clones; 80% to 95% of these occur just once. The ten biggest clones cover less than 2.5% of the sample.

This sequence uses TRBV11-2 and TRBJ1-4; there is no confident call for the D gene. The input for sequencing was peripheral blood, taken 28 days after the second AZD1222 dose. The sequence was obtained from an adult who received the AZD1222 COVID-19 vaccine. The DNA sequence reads TGTGCCAGCAGCTTGCCTACTGGGCACAATGAAAAACTGTTTTTT. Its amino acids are CASSLPTGHNEKLFF.